This TCR beta chain was captured in a study of metastatic and nonmetastatic thyroid tumors. Across the whole study: From malignant and benign thyroid patients, repertoires in blood and in tumor or nodule tissue were compared. Study-level points and caveats: The reported finding was significantly higher TCR beta diversity in malignant thyroid tumors relative to benign nodules, in blood and tumor.

Among the patients, none had received any treatment before thyroid surgery. Germline trimming cut 6 bases from V and 5 bases from J; bases unmatched to any gene: 7. The CDR3 sequence is 14 residues long. Germline assignment: CDR1 SNHLY and CDR2 FYNNEI. This clone was observed many times. Its cognate antigen is unknown. TCRdb re-analyzed the PCR reads using MiXCR. This sample has roughly 22,000 clones, with about an eighth found just once. The sequence came from a female donor with papillary thyroid cancer or a benign thyroid nodule (not recorded which). Some clones in this sample may be carry-over from other donors' samples. The material sequenced was blood. This chain links TRBV2 with TRBJ2-5, with 9 bases fitting TRBD2. The CDR3 here is CASRGLATPETQYF. The DNA of the CDR3 is TGTGCCAGCAGAGGACTAGCGACACCCGAGACCCAGTACTTC.